The next 27 T cell receptor beta chains were all read from a single sample in a study of T cells in Graves' hyperthyroidism and ophthalmopathy. Template material for amplifying TCR beta CDR3 regions consisted of RNA transcripts. Researchers ran a first-round RT-PCR on the TCR CDR3 using the HTBI primer set. Using its own MiXCR run on the multiplex PCR reads, TCRdb lists one record per CDR3 protein. The sample carries hundreds of thousands of distinct CDR3 sequences, roughly 15% recorded once. Sequencing was carried out using blood. The receptors come from a man in his late teens or twenties with Graves' ophthalmopathy.

This clonotype was detected once. V usage is TRBV12-3 or TRBV12-4 and J usage is TRBJ2-1; 10 nucleotides align to TRBD2. The CDR3 contains 16 residues. Trimming cost V 6 bases and J 6 bases; bases outside gene matches: 11. CDR3 region: CASSPLASGSLNEQFF. The CDR3 DNA reads TGTGCCAGCAGCCCCCTGGCTAGCGGGAGTCTCAATGAGCAGTTCTTC.

This clonotype has a count of ten or more. The V gene is TRBV20-1, the J gene TRBJ1-5, with 11 bases that match TRBD1. With V trimmed by 2 bases and J by 5 bases, 2 bases remained unmatched. Per germline, CDR1 DFQATT and CDR2 SNEGSKA (reference sequence). This CDR3 is built from 14 residues. CDR3 region: CSARLGQGDQPQHF. The CDR3 bases are TGCAGTGCTAGACTGGGACAGGGGGATCAGCCCCAGCATTTT.

This clonotype has at least ten counts. This rearrangement joins TRBV10-3 to TRBJ2-1, with 7 bases lining up with TRBD2. The CDR3 runs to 15 residues. CDR1 and CDR2 from the germline V gene are ENHRY and SYGVKD. The J segment lost 10 bases and the V segment lost 4 bases, leaving 13 bases of the junction unmatched. This chain's CDR3 is CAISVISGFSDEQFF. CDR3 DNA: TGTGCCATCAGTGTGATTAGCGGGTTTTCAGACGAGCAGTTCTTC.

This clonotype was observed at least ten times. The V gene is TRBV20-1, the J gene TRBJ1-2, with 7 bases fitting TRBD1. V shed 0 bases, J shed 5 bases, and the junction held 12 bases outside the gene matches. There are 16 residues in the CDR3. From germline, CDR1 is DFQATT and CDR2 SNEGSKA (reference sequence). The CDR3 coding sequence is TGCAGTGCTAGAGATTTTAAGAACAGGGGCGGGTATGGCTACACCTTC. Translated: CSARDFKNRGGYGYTF.

About this clonotype: Being one base from a much bigger clone, this may be a read error. The rearrangement uses TRBV5-4 and TRBJ1-2; D possibly corresponds to TRBD1 (5 bases). V was trimmed by 3 bases and J by 9 bases, leaving 12 bases between them. The CDR3 covers 12 residues. CDR1 SGHNT and CDR2 YYREEE come from the germline V gene (reference sequence). CDR3 bases: TGTGCCAGCAGCTATATTGGGGGTAGCTACACCTTC. The encoded protein is CASSYIGGSYTF.

The chain recombines TRBV6-1 with TRBJ2-3; TRBD2 aligns across 12 bases. J gave up 5 bases and V 9 bases, and 9 bases lay outside the gene matches. Per germline, CDR1 MNHNS and CDR2 SASEGT. This CDR3 is 15 amino acids long. CDR3 coding DNA: TGTGCCAGTAGGACTAGCGGGATAGGCCGAGATACGCAGTATTTT. Its translation is CASRTSGIGRDTQYF.

The rearrangement links TRBV7-9 to TRBJ1-1; 8 positions agree with TRBD1. The V gene's germline CDR1 is SEHNR and CDR2 FQNEAQ (reference sequence). The CDR3 consists of 16 residues. V gave up 7 bases and J gave up 1 base; unmatched junction bases: 11. The CDR3 protein is CASTTPLTGENTEAFF. CDR3 nucleotide sequence: TGTGCCAGCACTACCCCTTTGACAGGGGAGAACACTGAAGCTTTCTTT.

The rearrangement links TRBV6-1 to TRBJ1-6; D is undetermined. The V end was cut by 7 bases, the J end by 2 bases, with 9 bases between. The CDR3 loop spans 14 amino acids. Germline-derived CDR1 and CDR2 are MNHNS and SASEGT. CDR3 sequence reads: CASNKGPYNSPLHF. CDR3 nucleotide sequence: TGTGCCAGCAACAAGGGTCCCTATAATTCACCCCTCCACTTT.

This clonotype was seen repeatedly, ten times or more. J is TRBJ2-1 and V is TRBV12-3 or TRBV12-4; a weak D match, TRBD2 (6 bases). V lost 8 bases to trimming and J lost 6 bases, with 20 bases between them. The CDR3 has 15 amino acids. Written as DNA, the CDR3 is TGTGCCAGCGCCGCTGGGCTAGCGAAGTTCAATGAGCAGTTCTTC. It yields the protein CASAAGLAKFNEQFF.

This clonotype occurred many times. J is TRBJ2-1 and V is TRBV7-8; D unresolved. V lost 0 bases and J 7 bases, leaving 7 bases between the germline ends. Germline CDR1 reads SGHVS; CDR2 reads FQNEAQ. The CDR3 runs to 13 residues. CDR3 protein: CASSLAIWNEQFF. DNA for the CDR3: TGTGCCAGCAGCTTAGCAATTTGGAATGAGCAGTTCTTC.

This clonotype was recorded at least ten times. The CDR3 DNA follows: TGCGCCAGCAGCTTGCAGGGAGGCCCGGCAACTAATGAAAAACTGTTTTTT. This gives the protein CASSLQGGPATNEKLFF. The V and J genes are TRBV5-1 and TRBJ1-4; TRBD1 might be the D (5 bases). Looked up from germline, CDR1 is SGHRS and CDR2 is YFSETQ. The length of the CDR3 is 17 residues. The germline V and J ends were trimmed by 1 base and 0 bases, with 13 bases remaining between them.

This clonotype was found a few times. The chain is built from TRBV19 and TRBJ2-7; D may be TRBD1 (6 bases). Germline loops: CDR1 LNHDA, CDR2 SQIVND (reference sequence). This CDR3 has 14 amino acids. V was clipped by 3 bases and J by 2 bases, with 11 bases between them. The DNA of the CDR3 is TGTGCCAGTAGTATGAGACAGGCCCCCTACGAGCAGTACTTC. The encoded protein is CASSMRQAPYEQYF.

V gene TRBV7-3 combines with J gene TRBJ1-3, with 7 positions matching TRBD1. After removal of 4 bases from V and 2 bases from J, the junction contained 5 bases not matched to a gene. CDR3 length equals 15 residues. Per the germline V gene, CDR1 is SGHTA and CDR2 is FQGTGA. This chain's CDR3 is CASSWGQNAGNTIYF. CDR3 DNA sequence: TGTGCCAGCAGCTGGGGACAGAATGCTGGAAACACCATATATTTT.

In this sample, this clonotype turned up a few times. V usage is TRBV6-5 and J usage is TRBJ1-2, with D maybe TRBD1 (6 bases). In germline, CDR1 is MNHEY, CDR2 SVGAGI. Trimming pared 2 bases from V and 3 bases from J, leaving 10 bases between. There are 14 residues in the CDR3. DNA of the CDR3: TGTGCCAGCAGTTACACTGGACAGTACTATGGCTACACCTTC. It codes for CASSYTGQYYGYTF.

This clonotype was found many times. The V and J genes are TRBV2 and TRBJ1-5, with TRBD1 identical over 11 bases. The ends lost 6 bases at V and 2 bases at J; junction bases unmatched: 9. The CDR3 is made up of 17 amino acids. In germline, CDR1 is SNHLY, CDR2 FYNNEI. Here the CDR3 reads CASRGTGGGFGNQPQHF. In nucleotides, the CDR3 is TGTGCCAGCAGGGGGACAGGGGGAGGTTTTGGCAATCAGCCCCAGCATTTT. The entire variable domain, with the rest obtained from reference TRBV2 and TRBJ1-5, is as follows: EPEVTQTPSHQVTQMGQEVILRCVPISNHLYFYWYRQILGQKVEFLVSFYNNEISEKSEIFDDQFSVERPDGSNFTLKIRSTKLEDSAMYFCASRGTGGGFGNQPQHFGDGTRLSIL.

The table lists this clonotype with many counts. The rearrangement joins TRBV2 to TRBJ2-6; D ambiguous. The CDR3 runs to 14 residues. Between the trimmed V and J ends, which lost 3 bases and 3 bases, there was a span of 6 bases. The V gene's germline CDR1 is SNHLY and CDR2 FYNNEI. The CDR3, as DNA: TGTGCCAGCAGTGAGAGAATTGGGGCCAACGTCCTGACTTTC. Its protein product is CASSERIGANVLTF.

The chain is built from TRBV19 and TRBJ2-7; D perhaps matches TRBD1 (6 bases). Germline V gives CDR1 LNHDA, CDR2 SQIVND (reference sequence). CDR3 length equals 16 residues. The V end was cut by 2 bases, the J end by 0 bases, with 14 bases between. The DNA for the CDR3 is TGTGCCAGTAGTATAAGGGGGACGGAGAGCTCCTACGAGCAGTACTTC. It specifies CASSIRGTESSYEQYF.

This clonotype was seen a few times. The chain employs TRBV15 and TRBJ1-6; the match to TRBD1 covers 8 bases. The J segment lost 9 bases and the V segment lost 3 bases, leaving 10 bases of the junction unmatched. This CDR3 has 16 residues. Germline loops: CDR1 LNHNV, CDR2 YYDKDF (reference sequence). This chain's CDR3 is CATSRRQGTALSPLHF. The CDR3 region has the DNA TGTGCCACCAGCAGGAGACAGGGGACCGCTCTTTCACCCCTCCACTTT.

Many counts were recorded for this clonotype. The V call is TRBV7-9, the J call TRBJ2-5, with TRBD2 as a possible D gene (5 bases). Germline V gene data show CDR1 as SEHNR and CDR2 as FQNEAQ (reference sequence). V lost 2 bases and J 2 bases, leaving 9 bases between the germline ends. The CDR3 sequence is 14 residues long. Written as DNA, the CDR3 is TGTGCCAGCAGCTTATCTAGCACTCAAGAGACCCAGTACTTC. It is translated as CASSLSSTQETQYF.

This clonotype was recorded many times. The CDR3 region is CASSIPGGGFEQFF. CDR3 DNA: TGTGCCAGCAGTATACCCGGAGGGGGTTTTGAGCAGTTCTTC. This chain uses TRBV27 with TRBJ2-1; either TRBD1 or TRBD2 may supply D (6 bases each). This CDR3 contains 14 residues. The germline CDR1 and CDR2 sequences are MNHEY and SMNVEV (reference sequence). The ends were cut back, 5 bases at V and 9 bases at J, with 17 bases in the middle.

This clonotype has only a few counts. V usage is TRBV5-1 and J usage is TRBJ1-2; D is ambiguous. Trimming took 2 bases from V and 4 from J, leaving 12 bases between them. The CDR3 totals 14 residues. The germline gives CDR1 SGHRS, CDR2 YFSETQ. The CDR3 sequence is CASSLTVKAYGYTF. The CDR3 DNA reads TGCGCCAGCAGCTTAACGGTGAAGGCCTATGGCTACACCTTC.

This clonotype was counted only a few times. CDR3 bases: TGTGCCAGCACACGGGCGGGGACAGGGATGGATGGCTACACCTTC. Translated, it gives CASTRAGTGMDGYTF. The genes are TRBV9 and TRBJ1-2; TRBD1 matches at 9 bases. The CDR3 contains 15 residues. Losses at the gene ends were 6 bases for V and 6 bases for J; bases not matched to a gene: 12. CDR1 is SGDLS, CDR2 YYNGEE, per germline.

This clonotype has just a few counts. The chain uses TRBV10-1 and TRBJ1-2; D might be TRBD1 (5 bases). V gave up 0 bases and J gave up 8 bases, with 13 bases separating them. Germline V gives CDR1 WNHNN, CDR2 SYGVQD (reference sequence). The CDR3 loop spans 14 amino acids. The CDR3 protein is CASSESGRVGGYTF. The CDR3 DNA is TGCGCCAGCAGTGAGTCCGGCAGGGTGGGCGGCTACACCTTC.

This clonotype was counted ten times or more. This sequence joins TRBV5-1 and TRBJ2-7; 8 bases align to TRBD2. This CDR3 is built from 14 residues. CDR1 is SGHRS and CDR2 is YFSETQ in the germline V gene. Germline trimming cut 4 bases from V and 2 bases from J; bases unmatched to any gene: 5. The CDR3 nucleotides are TGCGCCAGCAGCGGCTCGGGACTAGCCTACGAGCAGTACTTC. Translating it yields CASSGSGLAYEQYF.

This clonotype was seen more than once but under ten times. This sequence joins TRBV7-6 and TRBJ2-2, with a possible D match to TRBD1 (6 bases). The V gene lost 3 bases and the J gene lost 4 bases, with 9 bases spanning the gap. The CDR3 loop spans 14 amino acids. Germline CDR1 is SGHVS and CDR2 is FNYEAQ. CDR3 loop: CASSFRTVTGELFF. CDR3 nucleotides: TGTGCCAGCAGCTTCAGGACAGTCACCGGGGAGCTGTTTTTT.

This clonotype occurred many times. This rearrangement joins TRBV24-1 to TRBJ1-1; no clear D. The CDR3 contains 13 residues. CDR1 and CDR2 (germline): KGHDR, SFDVKD. The V gene lost 4 bases and the J gene lost 6 bases, with 11 bases spanning the gap. This chain's CDR3 is CATSETVYAEAFF. The CDR3, as DNA: TGTGCCACCAGTGAAACAGTCTACGCTGAAGCTTTCTTT.

Many counts were recorded for this clonotype. The J gene is TRBJ2-7, the V gene TRBV27; D is unclear. Trimming pared 7 bases from V and 0 bases from J, leaving 10 bases between. From germline, CDR1 is MNHEY and CDR2 SMNVEV (reference sequence). The CDR3 extends over 13 amino acids. CDR3 region: CASKIADSYEQYF. Written as DNA, the CDR3 is TGTGCCAGCAAGATTGCCGACTCCTACGAGCAGTACTTC.